This T cell receptor (beta chain) was profiled in a study of T cells in Graves' hyperthyroidism and ophthalmopathy. Across the whole study: Staff took peripheral blood when the initial diagnosis was made, before any treatment began.

The authors took PBMCs from about 9.5 ml fresh peripheral blood. The germline V gene encodes CDR1 MNHNS and CDR2 SASEGT. The CDR3 runs 14 residues. V lost 10 bases, J lost 5 bases, and 8 bases stayed unmatched. Using RNA transcripts as the source, TCR beta CDR3 regions were amplified. The HTBI primer set was used in a first-round RT-PCR of the TCR CDR3. TCRdb reprocessed the multiplex PCR reads via MiXCR and lists one record per CDR3 protein. This sample has under 250,000 distinct CDR3 sequences, with approximately 23% found just once. In this sample, this clonotype turned up many times. The V gene is TRBV6-1, the J gene TRBJ2-2; 9 nucleotides match TRBD1. The sequencing input was blood. This clonotype was obtained from a woman between 35 and 50 years old with Graves' ophthalmopathy. DNA for the CDR3: TGTGCCACCCAAGGGGGGACAGGGACCGGGGAGCTGTTTTTT. Amino acid sequence: CATQGGTGTGELFF.